Listed here are 32 T cell receptor beta chains from one sample, sequenced in a study of T cells in localized non-small cell lung cancer. Measured with immunoSEQ multiplex PCR; TCRdb has only the in-frame clones, and not every one. Among 40,000 to 65,000 clones listed, 75% to 90% were seen once. Sequences were derived from peripheral blood mononuclear cells, sampled before any cancer treatment. Source of these receptors: a man aged 40-75 years with stage III lung adenocarcinoma.

The chain employs TRBV6-1 and TRBJ2-1; 9 bases map to TRBD2. The CDR3 spans 15 residues. V shed 6 bases, J shed 9 bases, and the junction held 12 bases outside the gene matches. In germline, CDR1 is MNHNS, CDR2 SASEGT. In DNA form, the CDR3 reads TGTGCCAGCAGACTCCAAGCGGGAGGAGCGGCTGAGCAGTTCTTC. This gives the protein CASRLQAGGAAEQFF.

The chain uses TRBV19 and TRBJ2-2; no definite D call. The germline V gene encodes CDR1 LNHDA and CDR2 SQIVND (reference sequence). V shed 4 bases and J shed 0 bases, with 3 bases lying between them. This CDR3 has 13 residues. The CDR3 here is CASSNANTGELFF. The CDR3 region has the DNA TGTGCCAGTAGTAATGCGAACACCGGGGAGCTGTTTTTT.

This clone was recorded only once. The rearrangement uses TRBV7-9 and TRBJ2-3, with D unresolved. The CDR3 is 13 residues long. V gave up 1 base and J gave up 4 bases, with 6 bases separating them. Germline-derived CDR1 and CDR2 are SEHNR and FQNEAQ (reference sequence). The CDR3 loop is CASSLEPADTQYF. In nucleotides, the CDR3 is TGTGCCAGCAGCTTAGAACCGGCAGATACGCAGTATTTT. Combining the CDR3 with reference TRBV7-9 and TRBJ2-3 gives the whole variable domain DTGVSQNPRHKITKRGQNVTFRCDPISEHNRLYWYRQTLGQGPEFLTYFQNEAQLEKSRLLSDRFSAERPKGSFSTLEIQRTEQGDSAMYLCASSLEPADTQYFGPGTRLTVL.

This chain uses TRBV7-9 with TRBJ2-3, with 8 positions matching TRBD1. V shed 2 bases, J shed 4 bases, and the junction held 2 bases outside the gene matches. CDR1 and CDR2 from the germline V gene are SEHNR and FQNEAQ (reference sequence). CDR3 length: 14 residues. The CDR3 sequence is CASSLQGASDTQYF. The CDR3 DNA is TGTGCCAGCAGCTTACAGGGGGCATCAGATACGCAGTATTTT.

V and J are TRBV21-1 and TRBJ2-1; TRBD1 reflects the table's D call only, with no check against the DNA. TRBV21-1 is tagged as a pseudogene. The CDR3 has 15 residues. CDR3 nucleotides: TGTGCCAGCAGCTCCCAGGGGCCCACCTACAATGAGCAGTTCTTC. It encodes CASSSQGPTYNEQFF.

This clone was recorded once. The V gene is TRBV7-9, the J gene TRBJ2-5; 7 nucleotides agree with TRBD2. The germline V gene encodes CDR1 SEHNR and CDR2 FQNEAQ (reference sequence). After removal of 5 bases from V and 1 base from J, the junction contained 7 bases not matched to a gene. This CDR3 is built from 15 residues. The CDR3 region has the DNA TGTGCCAGCAGCAGAGGGCTAGCGGTCCAAGAGACCCAGTACTTC. This translates into CASSRGLAVQETQYF.

The V and J genes are TRBV20-1 and TRBJ1-2; D unresolved. V lost 3 bases to trimming and J lost 7 bases, with 9 bases between them. CDR3 length: 11 residues. Germline CDR1 reads DFQATT; CDR2 reads SNEGSKA (reference sequence). The CDR3 nucleotides are TGCAGTGCTAGCCCGGGAGGTGGCTACACCTTC. Translation: CSASPGGGYTF.

CDR3 amino acids: CAWSSIAGDQPQHF. For the CDR3, the DNA is TGTGCCTGGAGCAGCATAGCAGGGGATCAGCCCCAGCATTTT. The gene calls are TRBV30 and TRBJ1-5, with a weak D call TRBD1 (6 bases). V shed 3 bases and J shed 5 bases, with 14 bases lying between them. The length of the CDR3 is 14 residues. Germline-derived CDR1 and CDR2 are GTSNPN and SVGIG (reference sequence).

This chain joins TRBV5-1 and TRBJ1-5, with 10 nucleotides matching TRBD1. The trim removed 3 bases at V and 7 bases at J, leaving 4 bases unmatched. The CDR3 spans 14 residues. From germline, CDR1 is SGHRS and CDR2 YFSETQ. CDR3 sequence reads: CASSSGQGDQPQHF. As DNA, the CDR3 is TGCGCCAGCAGCTCAGGACAGGGGGACCAGCCCCAGCATTTT.

This chain connects TRBV11-2 to TRBJ1-4; no definite D call. The CDR3 has 16 residues. Germline-derived CDR1 and CDR2 are SGHAT and FQNNGV. Trimming left V 2 bases short and J 2 bases short, with 12 bases between. CDR3 protein: CASSLRTGWTNEKLFF. The DNA for the CDR3 is TGTGCCAGCAGCTTAAGAACGGGGTGGACTAATGAAAAACTGTTTTTT.

The gene calls are TRBV9 and TRBJ1-2; 8 bases match TRBD1. CDR3 length: 17 amino acids. The trim removed 2 bases at V and 6 bases at J, leaving 15 bases unmatched. From germline, CDR1 is SGDLS and CDR2 YYNGEE. The CDR3 region has the DNA TGTGCCAGCAGCGTGTCCGGGACAGGTGTAAGTAAGCATGGCTACACCTTC. Residues: CASSVSGTGVSKHGYTF.

The chain recombines TRBV5-1 with TRBJ2-2; 8 bases align to TRBD2. This CDR3 has 15 amino acids. CDR1 is SGHRS, CDR2 YFSETQ, per germline. V lost 1 base to trimming and J lost 5 bases; unmatched junction nucleotides: 4. Here the CDR3 DNA reads TGCGCCAGCAGCTTGCCAGCGGGGGAAACCGGGGAGCTGTTTTTT. Its translation: CASSLPAGETGELFF.

The rearrangement joins TRBV7-3 to TRBJ2-3, with 8 nucleotides matching TRBD2. Germline lookup yields CDR1 SGHTA and CDR2 FQGTGA. With 4 bases clipped from V and 1 base from J, the junction kept 7 bases outside the gene matches. The CDR3 consists of 16 residues. CDR3 bases: TGTGCCAGCAGCTCCGGACTAGCTAAGGGCACAGATACGCAGTATTTT. This gives the protein CASSSGLAKGTDTQYF. The full variable domain, completed using reference TRBV7-3 and TRBJ2-3, is GAGVSQTPSNKVTEKGKYVELRCDPISGHTALYWYRQSLGQGPEFLIYFQGTGAADDSGLPNDRFFAVRPEGSVSTLKIQRTERGDSAVYLCASSSGLAKGTDTQYFGPGTRLTVL.

The genes are TRBV6-1 and TRBJ2-5; D might be TRBD2 (5 bases). Germline V CDR1 and CDR2: MNHNS, SASEGT. Trimming removed 5 bases at V and 5 bases at J, with 18 bases between. The CDR3 is made up of 15 amino acids. For the CDR3, the DNA is TGTGCCAGCAGTTCCCCTCGAGGGCTGGGGGAGACCCAGTACTTC. Its translation: CASSSPRGLGETQYF.

V gene TRBV7-2 combines with J gene TRBJ2-7; D unclear. The CDR3 has 15 residues. V lost 1 base, J lost 2 bases, and 12 bases lay in between. In germline, CDR1 is SGHTA, CDR2 FQGNSA. The CDR3 spells CASSLGVGSTYEQYF. CDR3 nucleotides: TGTGCCAGCAGCTTAGGGGTCGGCAGCACCTACGAGCAGTACTTC.

This chain links TRBV6-5 with TRBJ1-5, with D unclear. The V gene's germline CDR1 is MNHEY and CDR2 SVGAGI. The V end lost 4 bases, the J end lost 3 bases, and 13 bases lay between the germline ends. The length of the CDR3 is 15 residues. DNA for the CDR3: TGTGCCAGCAGTTTGTATTCAGGTCTCAATCAGCCCCAGCATTTT. It encodes CASSLYSGLNQPQHF.

This clone occurred once. This sequence joins TRBV6-6 and TRBJ2-5; D is unclear. The CDR3 contains 11 residues. Germline CDR1 reads MNHNY; CDR2 reads SVGAGI (reference sequence). Trimming stripped 4 bases from V and 5 bases from J, with 5 bases between. CDR3 region: CASSLRETQYF. The CDR3 DNA is TGTGCCAGCAGTTTGAGGGAGACCCAGTACTTC.

This chain joins TRBV25-1 and TRBJ2-3; 8 positions agree with TRBD2. Germline assignment: CDR1 MGHDK and CDR2 SYGVNS. Trimming removed 6 bases from V and 3 bases from J; junction bases left unmatched: 14. The CDR3 sequence is 17 residues long. The CDR3 region has the DNA TGTGCCAGCAGCGACCTCCGAAACGGGAGGGCGACAGATACGCAGTATTTT. It encodes CASSDLRNGRATDTQYF.

This sequence joins TRBV9 and TRBJ2-3; the match to TRBD2 covers 7 bases. The V gene end was trimmed by 0 bases and the J gene end by 5 bases; junction bases not matched to a gene: 3. There are 14 residues in the CDR3. The germline V gene has CDR1 SGDLS and CDR2 YYNGEE. CDR3 protein: CASSVDGLVDTQYF. The DNA for the CDR3 is TGTGCCAGCAGCGTAGATGGACTAGTAGATACGCAGTATTTT.

CDR3 nucleotides: TGCGCCAGCAGCTTGGAGAGGCATTCACCCCTCCACTTT. Protein sequence: CASSLERHSPLHF. The rearrangement links TRBV5-1 to TRBJ1-6, with unresolved D. V lost 0 bases to trimming and J lost 8 bases, with 6 bases between them. This CDR3 has 13 amino acids. The germline V gene encodes CDR1 SGHRS and CDR2 YFSETQ.

The chain combines TRBV6-5 with TRBJ1-4, with D possibly matching TRBD1 (5 bases). CDR1 and CDR2 (germline): MNHEY, SVGAGI. V shed 6 bases and J shed 3 bases, with 11 bases lying between them. The CDR3 is made up of 14 amino acids. The CDR3, as DNA: TGTGCCAGCAGGGAGGGACGTCCTAATGAAAAACTGTTTTTT. This codes for CASREGRPNEKLFF.

This clone was seen more than once but under ten times. This sequence joins TRBV11-2 and TRBJ2-2; a possible D gene is TRBD2 (5 bases). CDR3 length: 15 residues. The V gene lost 5 bases and the J gene lost 4 bases, with 14 bases spanning the gap. Germline values: CDR1 SGHAT, CDR2 FQNNGV. The CDR3 DNA follows: TGTGCCAGCAGCACCATACGGACTTCCACCGGGGAGCTGTTTTTT. Encoded protein: CASSTIRTSTGELFF.

The chain couples TRBV18 to TRBJ1-5; no reliable D call. V lost 6 bases and J lost 3, with 9 bases in between. The CDR3 runs to 13 residues. Germline V CDR1 and CDR2: KGHSH, LQKENI. The CDR3 nucleotides are TGTGCCAGCTCCCGGGGAGTCAATCAGCCCCAGCATTTT. Its translation is CASSRGVNQPQHF.

This chain connects TRBV5-6 to TRBJ2-1, with D perhaps TRBD1 (6 bases). CDR1 and CDR2 (germline): SGHDT, YYEEEE. The V end was cut by 3 bases, the J end by 2 bases, with 6 bases between. CDR3 size: 13 residues. The CDR3 here is CASSWDTYNEQFF. The CDR3 bases are TGTGCCAGCAGCTGGGACACCTACAATGAGCAGTTCTTC.

This sequence joins TRBV7-3 and TRBJ2-3; D unresolved. Germline V gene lookup returns CDR1 SGHTA and CDR2 FQGTGA. This CDR3 has 13 residues. Trimming removed 5 bases at V and 3 bases at J, with 9 bases between. Written as DNA, the CDR3 is TGTGCCAGCAGCCGCCCTAGAACAGATACGCAGTATTTT. Translation gives CASSRPRTDTQYF.

This clone was seen more than once but under ten times. The CDR3 protein is CAWNMGNQPQHF. The CDR3, as DNA: TGTGCCTGGAACATGGGGAATCAGCCCCAGCATTTT. V gene TRBV30 combines with J gene TRBJ1-5; D is unresolved. Trimming removed 4 bases from V and 4 bases from J, with 8 bases in between. Germline-derived CDR1 and CDR2 are GTSNPN and SVGIG (reference sequence). This CDR3 spans 12 amino acids. The complete variable domain, with remaining parts taken from reference TRBV30 and TRBJ1-5, reads SQTIHQWPATLVQPVGSPLSLECTVEGTSNPNLYWYRQAAGRGLQLLFYSVGIGQISSEVPQNLSASRPQDRQFILSSKKLLLSDSGFYLCAWNMGNQPQHFGDGTRLSIL.

In its sample, this clone was seen once. The gene calls are TRBV10-3 and TRBJ1-4, with D possibly being TRBD1 (6 bases). Germline V gene data show CDR1 as ENHRY and CDR2 as SYGVKD. The CDR3 is 15 residues long. The V end lost 0 bases, the J end lost 3 bases, and 8 bases lay between the germline ends. CDR3 sequence: CAISESRGSNEKLFF. The CDR3 nucleotides read TGTGCCATCAGTGAGTCTAGGGGGTCTAATGAAAAACTGTTTTTT.

Written as DNA, the CDR3 is TGTGCCAGCAGCCCGGGAACTGAAGCTTTCTTT. It encodes CASSPGTEAFF. The chain links TRBV14 to TRBJ1-1; D ambiguous. This CDR3 has 11 residues. The V gene's germline CDR1 is SGHDN and CDR2 FVKESK. Trimming pared 4 bases from V and 5 bases from J, leaving 5 bases between.

The chain uses TRBV19 and TRBJ2-6; D not certain. Germline V gives CDR1 LNHDA, CDR2 SQIVND (reference sequence). V was pared by 3 bases and J by 2 bases, with 2 bases between. The CDR3 has 13 residues. CDR3 amino acids: CASSMPGANVLTF. DNA for the CDR3: TGTGCCAGTAGTATGCCTGGGGCCAACGTCCTGACTTTC.

In its sample, this clone was seen once. The CDR3 here is CASSSGGSPGAPEAQYF. CDR3 sequence (DNA): TGCGCCAGCAGCTCAGGGGGGTCACCAGGGGCTCCGGAGGCCCAGTACTTC. The chain carries TRBV4-1 and TRBJ2-5; a possible D gene is TRBD1 (7 bases). This CDR3 is 17 amino acids long. The germline CDR1 and CDR2 sequences are MGHRA and YSYEKL. Trimming removed 5 bases from V and 9 bases from J, with 28 bases in between.

This sequence joins TRBV4-2 and TRBJ2-5; 8 nucleotides align to TRBD1. Germline assignment: CDR1 LGHNA and CDR2 YNFKEQ. The CDR3 is 15 residues long. After removal of 2 bases from V and 2 bases from J, the junction contained 4 bases not matched to a gene. This CDR3 is CASSQTGGGQETQYF. The CDR3 coding sequence is TGTGCCAGCAGCCAAACAGGGGGTGGGCAAGAGACCCAGTACTTC.

The chain is built from TRBV7-2 and TRBJ1-4, with D possibly matching TRBD1 (6 bases). CDR3 length: 14 residues. Between the trimmed V and J ends, which lost 5 bases and 4 bases, there was a span of 11 bases. Looked up from germline, CDR1 is SGHTA and CDR2 is FQGNSA. The CDR3 loop reads CASSTTGSNEKLFF. The CDR3 DNA sequence: TGTGCCAGCAGCACGACAGGAAGTAATGAAAAACTGTTTTTT.